A single T cell receptor beta chain is shown here with its context. Under the authors' procedure: Amplification with reference gene primers provided the estimates of nucleated cell counts. Data came from immunoSEQ multiplex PCR; TCRdb stores just in-frame clones and leaves some out. The V and J calls and clone size were taken over from that table, and D and trimming were inferred from the DNA. The table includes 150,000 to 200,000 clones, about 86% detected once. This sample was included in a study of blood T cell repertoires in COVID-19. Study as a whole: COVID-19 samples, acute and convalescent, were from the United States, Italy and Spain. T cells, B-cell-depleted T cells, or PBMCs provided the cDNA or gDNA that served as material.

From germline, CDR1 is KGHSH and CDR2 LQKENI. V was shortened by 4 bases and J by 3 bases, with 9 bases between the two germline ends. The CDR3 has 13 amino acids. This receptor was obtained from a middle-aged man with active or convalescent COVID-19. The sample was peripheral blood. The V call is TRBV18, the J call TRBJ1-2; the D is unclear. CDR3 residues: CASSQRTDYGYTF. CDR3 sequence (DNA): TGTGCCAGCTCACAGCGGACCGACTATGGCTACACCTTC. Complete variable domain (other parts from reference TRBV18 and TRBJ1-2): NAGVMQNPRHLVRRRGQEARLRCSPMKGHSHVYWYRQLPEEGLKFMVYLQKENIIDESGMPKERFSAEFPKEGPSILRIQQVVRGDSAAYFCASSQRTDYGYTFGSGTRLTVV.